The entry below gives a single T cell receptor beta chain sequence along with its context. These data originate in a study of blood T cell repertoires in COVID-19. Overall study context: The origin of the acute and convalescent COVID-19 samples was the United States, Italy and Spain. T cells, B-cell-depleted T cells, or PBMCs supplied cDNA or gDNA.

In Seattle, patients joined the study during active infection and were tracked longitudinally. Original data processing: Scientists estimated how many nucleated cells there were by amplifying reference gene primers. This table comes from immunoSEQ multiplex PCR, and its TCRdb copy is limited to in-frame clones, with some not included. That table supplies the V and J calls and clone size; D and trimming were determined from the DNA. Here the sample spans 55,000 or so clones, roughly 87% being singletons. With 4 bases clipped from V and 8 bases from J, the junction kept 8 bases outside the gene matches. Germline V gene sequence: CDR1 LGHDT, CDR2 YNNKEL (reference sequence). The CDR3 runs to 14 residues.

Sequenced sample: peripheral blood. The sequence derives from a man in his forties or fifties with COVID-19, enrolled during active disease. The chain carries TRBV3-1 (or the pseudogene TRBV3-2) and TRBJ1-3, with 7 bases identical to TRBD1. The CDR3 here is CASSPRGQSHTIYF. The CDR3 nucleotides are TGTGCCAGCAGCCCGCGGGGACAGAGCCACACCATATATTTT.